The sequence of this T cell receptor (beta chain) was determined in a study of T cells in Graves' hyperthyroidism and ophthalmopathy. A few counts support this clonotype. Germline-derived CDR1 and CDR2 are SGDLS and YYNGEE. The CDR3 is 17 residues long. V was clipped by 1 base and J by 8 bases; unmatched bases: 14. Amplification targeted TCR beta CDR3 regions from RNA transcripts. A first-round RT-PCR of the TCR CDR3 used the HTBI primer set. A single record per CDR3 protein comes from TCRdb applying MiXCR to the multiplex PCR reads. Seen here are about 410,000 distinct CDR3 sequences, about 14% observed once, and the top ten hold roughly 13%.

Sequenced: blood. This receptor was taken from a man younger than 30 with Graves' ophthalmopathy. This chain joins TRBV9 and TRBJ2-1; the match to TRBD2 covers 8 bases. CDR3 amino acids: CASSVRAAGGSLDEQFF. CDR3 bases: TGTGCCAGCAGCGTACGGGCTGCGGGAGGATCGTTGGATGAGCAGTTCTTC.